The clone carrying this T cell receptor (beta chain) has a single count. Antigen unknown. This entry comes from a study of cytomegalovirus exposure and HLA in healthy donors. As for the study in general: A data release that came early held tens of millions of unique TCRs from HLA-typed donors.

Study-level results: Common viral pathogens were later found to be apparently linked to several of the most significant clusters.

The CDR3 covers 13 residues. Trimming took off 0 bases at V and 2 bases at J, with 7 bases between the two ends. The V gene's germline CDR1 is SQVTM and CDR2 ANQGSEA. Primers for the PCR totalled 60 Vbeta and 13 Jbeta. Sequencing was performed with immunoSEQ multiplex PCR; in TCRdb, only in-frame clones are kept and a portion is missing. The table shows some 110,000 clones, with about 81% occurring only once. The chain carries TRBV29-1 and TRBJ1-2; no clear D gene. Sequencing was done on a sample of PBMCs. The source of this sequence is a woman younger than 45 in good health and CMV-seronegative. The DNA for the CDR3 is TGCAGCGTTGAAGAGGGAGGGAACTATGGCTACACCTTC. Its translation: CSVEEGGNYGYTF.